The clone carrying this T cell receptor (beta chain) appeared a single time. The data were taken from a study of blood T cell repertoires in COVID-19. In the study overall: COVID-19 samples, acute and convalescent, were from the United States, Italy and Spain. From T cells, B-cell-depleted T cells, or PBMCs came the material, which was cDNA or gDNA.

Original methodology: Amplifying reference gene primers gave estimates of nucleated cell counts. Only in-frame clones appear in the TCRdb table, and some are missing; sequencing was by immunoSEQ multiplex PCR. Clonal size and the V and J genes are those of that table, whereas D and trimming came from the DNA. The data contain 100,000 to 150,000 clones, 70% to 90% of them singletons. The material sequenced was peripheral blood. The TCR sequence derives from a woman aged 45-65 years with acute or convalescent COVID-19.

CDR3 in amino acids: CASRQQGAGNTIYF. The CDR3 DNA reads as TGCGCCAGCAGACAACAGGGGGCTGGAAACACCATATATTTT. V and J are TRBV5-1 and TRBJ1-3; 8 bases line up with TRBD1. The CDR3 spans 14 residues. With V trimmed by 5 bases and J by 2 bases, 3 bases remained unmatched. Germline V gene sequence: CDR1 SGHRS, CDR2 YFSETQ.